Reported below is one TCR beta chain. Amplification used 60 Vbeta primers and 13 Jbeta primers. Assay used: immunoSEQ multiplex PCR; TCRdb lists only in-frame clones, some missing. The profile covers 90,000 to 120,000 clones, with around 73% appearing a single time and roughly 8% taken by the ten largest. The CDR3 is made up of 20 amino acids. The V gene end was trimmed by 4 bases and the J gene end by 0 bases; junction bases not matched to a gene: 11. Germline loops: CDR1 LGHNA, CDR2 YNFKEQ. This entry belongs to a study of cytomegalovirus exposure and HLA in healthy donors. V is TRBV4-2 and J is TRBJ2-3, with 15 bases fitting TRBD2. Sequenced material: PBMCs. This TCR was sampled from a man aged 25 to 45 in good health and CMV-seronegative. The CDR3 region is CASSPHRTSGGETSTDTQYF. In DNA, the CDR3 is TGTGCCAGCAGCCCTCACCGGACTAGCGGGGGGGAGACTAGCACAGATACGCAGTATTTT.